This T cell receptor beta chain derives from a study of OX40 agonist ivuxolimab in advanced cancers. Deletions cut 5 bases from V and 2 bases from J, with 13 bases between. The CDR3 has 15 amino acids. Germline values: CDR1 SEHNR, CDR2 FQNEAQ (reference sequence). The repertoire was sequenced with immunoSEQ multiplex PCR; TCRdb's copy has only in-frame clones and lacks some. The sample lists 65,000 to 80,000 clones, about 89% occurring once. The TCR was taken from an adult with an advanced solid tumor such as melanoma, head and neck, liver or kidney cancer. The chain recombines TRBV7-9 with TRBJ1-5; a possible D gene is TRBD1 (6 bases). The sample consisted of CD4+ or CD8+ T cells sorted from blood, taken in a trial of the OX40 agonist ivuxolimab. The CDR3 coding sequence is TGTGCCAGCAGCGACCATAGGACAGGCAATCAGCCCCAGCATTTT. It yields the protein CASSDHRTGNQPQHF.